Listed below are T cell receptor beta chains from one sample, sequenced in a study of OX40 agonist ivuxolimab in advanced cancers. Some clones are missing from TCRdb's copy, which holds only in-frame ones; the method was immunoSEQ multiplex PCR. The sample has 55,000 to 65,000 clones, around 84% seen once. The sample in question was CD4+ or CD8+ T cells sorted from blood, obtained in a trial of the OX40 agonist ivuxolimab. The origin of the receptors is an adult with an advanced solid tumor such as melanoma, head and neck, liver or kidney cancer. CDR3s include the opening cysteine and the closing phenylalanine or tryptophan. A D gene is named only where the DNA matches it firmly. Size values are once, few and many counts, or a class for expanded clones, and some rows have none.

d_call	v_call	j_call	clone_size	cdr3_nt	cdr3_aa
NA	TRBV7-6	TRBJ2-5	few	TGTGCCAGCAGCTTACCGCCACAAGAGACCCAGTACTTC	CASSLPPQETQYF
NA	TRBV9	TRBJ2-7	NA	TGTGCCAGCAGCGTAGGGCAGGGGAGTCTCTACGAGCAGTACTTC	CASSVGQGSLYEQYF
TRBD1	TRBV4-2	TRBJ1-2	NA	TGTGCCAGCAGCCAAGAAGGATCGACAGGGGATGGCTACACCTTC	CASSQEGSTGDGYTF
NA	TRBV7-3	TRBJ2-1	NA	TGTGCCAGCAGCCCCACACCTTCGACCAGCTACAATGAGCAGTTCTTC	CASSPTPSTSYNEQFF
NA	TRBV29-1	TRBJ1-2	NA	TGCAGCGTTGAAACGGACACCCTCTATGGCTACACCTTC	CSVETDTLYGYTF
NA	TRBV5-1	TRBJ2-7	NA	TGCGCCAGCAGACTAGACTACTACGAGCAGTACTTC	CASRLDYYEQYF
NA	TRBV5-1	TRBJ1-6	NA	TGTGCCAGCAGCTTCTTGGGACTCTATAATTCACCCCTCCACTTT	CASSFLGLYNSPLHF
TRBD2	TRBV2	TRBJ2-1	once	TGTGCCAGCAGTGAAGCGCGGGAGGATAACAATGAGCAGTTCTTC	CASSEAREDNNEQFF
NA	TRBV6-1	TRBJ2-7	NA	TGTGCCAGCAAAGGGTTTTCAGACTACGAGCAGTACTTC	CASKGFSDYEQYF
TRBD1	TRBV7-9	TRBJ1-1	NA	TGTGCCAGCAGCTCCGACAGGGCGAACACTGAAGCTTTCTTT	CASSSDRANTEAFF
TRBD2	TRBV5-1	TRBJ2-1	NA	TGCGCCAGCAGCTTGGGGCCAGCGGGAGGGATGGACAATGAGCAGTTCTTC	CASSLGPAGGMDNEQFF
NA	TRBV7-3	TRBJ2-2	NA	TGTGCCAGCAGCTCGACGACAGGAGTCGGGGAGCTGTTTTTT	CASSSTTGVGELFF
NA	TRBV2	TRBJ1-1	medium-sized	TGTGCCAGCGCCCTCAAGGCGGCGAGAGTTGAAGCTTTCTTT	CASALKAARVEAFF
NA	TRBV19	TRBJ1-5	NA	TGTGCCAGTACCCCGACGGGGAGGGGAAATCAGCCCCAGCATTTT	CASTPTGRGNQPQHF